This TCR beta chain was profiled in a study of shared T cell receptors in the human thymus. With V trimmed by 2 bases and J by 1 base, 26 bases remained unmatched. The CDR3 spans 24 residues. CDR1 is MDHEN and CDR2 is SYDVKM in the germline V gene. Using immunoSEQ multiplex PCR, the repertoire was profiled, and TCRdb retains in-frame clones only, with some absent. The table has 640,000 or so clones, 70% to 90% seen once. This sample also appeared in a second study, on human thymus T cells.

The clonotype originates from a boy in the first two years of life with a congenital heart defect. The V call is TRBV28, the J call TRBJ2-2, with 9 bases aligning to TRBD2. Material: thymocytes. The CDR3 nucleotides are TGTGCCAGCAGTTTAGGGTATAGCGGGAGAATGGGGAAGCGTTCCTCTAAGAACACCGGGGAGCTGTTTTTT. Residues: CASSLGYSGRMGKRSSKNTGELFF.